What follows describes a single T cell receptor beta chain. The data stem from a study of patients and donors after allogeneic stem cell transplantation. TCRdb used MiXCR to reprocess the RT-PCR reads, holding one entry per CDR3 protein. Among hundreds of thousands of distinct CDR3 sequences, under 20% were seen once, and the ten largest hold around 7.2%. The length of the CDR3 is 13 residues. The V and J ends lost 4 bases and 7 bases respectively, with 14 bases between them. Germline-derived CDR1 and CDR2 are SNHLY and FYNNEI. This receptor was obtained from a human donor who was either an allogeneic HSCT recipient or a stem cell or donor lymphocyte infusion donor (not recorded which). It is not recorded whose cells these are; they may come from a transplant donor. The source material was blood, either unsorted or a sorted T cell fraction (not recorded which). The V gene is TRBV2, the J gene TRBJ2-7; D tentatively reads TRBD1 or TRBD2 (6 bases each). As DNA, the CDR3 is TGTGCCAGCAGTGTAACGGGGGCGAGTGAGCAGTACTTC. Translated, it gives CASSVTGASEQYF.